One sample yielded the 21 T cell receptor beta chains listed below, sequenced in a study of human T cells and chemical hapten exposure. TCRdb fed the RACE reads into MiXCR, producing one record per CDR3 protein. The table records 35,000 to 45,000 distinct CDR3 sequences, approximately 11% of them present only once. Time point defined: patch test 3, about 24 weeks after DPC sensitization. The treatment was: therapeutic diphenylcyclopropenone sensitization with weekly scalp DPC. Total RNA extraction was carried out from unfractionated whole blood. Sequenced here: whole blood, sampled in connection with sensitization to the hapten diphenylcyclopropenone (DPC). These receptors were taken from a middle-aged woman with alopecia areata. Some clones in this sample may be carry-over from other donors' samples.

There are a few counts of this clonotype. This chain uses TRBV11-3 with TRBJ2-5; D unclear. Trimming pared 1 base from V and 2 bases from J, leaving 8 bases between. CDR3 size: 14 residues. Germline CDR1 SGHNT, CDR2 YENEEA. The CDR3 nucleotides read TGTGCCAGCAGCTTAGGTCCAAAACAAGAGACCCAGTACTTC. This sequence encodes CASSLGPKQETQYF. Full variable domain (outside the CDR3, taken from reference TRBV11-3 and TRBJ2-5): EAGVVQSPRYKIIEKKQPVAFWCNPISGHNTLYWYLQNLGQGPELLIRYENEEAVDDSQLPKDRFSAERLKGVDSTLKIQPAELGDSAVYLCASSLGPKQETQYFGPGTRLLVL.

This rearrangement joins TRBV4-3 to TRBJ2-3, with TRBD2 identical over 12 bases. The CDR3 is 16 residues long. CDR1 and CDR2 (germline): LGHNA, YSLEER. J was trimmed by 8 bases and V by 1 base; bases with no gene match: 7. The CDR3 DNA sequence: TGCGCCAGCAGCCAAGCCCTAGCGGGGGGGCGCGGTACGCAGTATTTT. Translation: CASSQALAGGRGTQYF.

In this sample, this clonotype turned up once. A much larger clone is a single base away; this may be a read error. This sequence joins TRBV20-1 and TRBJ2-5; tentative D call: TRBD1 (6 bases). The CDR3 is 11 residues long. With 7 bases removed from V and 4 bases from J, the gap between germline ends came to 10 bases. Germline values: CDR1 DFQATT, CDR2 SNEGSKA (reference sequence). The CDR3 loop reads CSVLDRETQYF. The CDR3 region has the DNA TGCAGTGTCTTGGACAGAGAGACCCAGTACTTC.

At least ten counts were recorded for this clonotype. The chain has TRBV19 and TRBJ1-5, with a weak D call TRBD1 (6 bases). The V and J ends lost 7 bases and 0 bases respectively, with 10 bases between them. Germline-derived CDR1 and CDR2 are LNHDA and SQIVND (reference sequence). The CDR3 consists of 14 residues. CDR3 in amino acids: CASIQGGSNQPQHF. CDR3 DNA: TGTGCCAGTATACAGGGTGGTAGCAATCAGCCCCAGCATTTT.

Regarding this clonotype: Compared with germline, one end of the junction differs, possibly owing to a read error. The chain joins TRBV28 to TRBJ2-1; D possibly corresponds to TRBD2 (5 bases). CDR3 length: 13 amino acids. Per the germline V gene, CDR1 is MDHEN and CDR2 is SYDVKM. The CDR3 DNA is TGTGCCAGCACTTTAGCGAATTACAATGAGCAGTTCTTC. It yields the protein CASTLANYNEQFF.

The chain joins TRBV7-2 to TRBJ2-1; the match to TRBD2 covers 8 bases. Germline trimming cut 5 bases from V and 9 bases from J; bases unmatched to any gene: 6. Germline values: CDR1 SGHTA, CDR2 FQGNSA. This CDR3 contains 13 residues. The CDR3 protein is CASSLGLVSEQFF. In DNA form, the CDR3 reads TGTGCCAGCAGCCTGGGACTAGTCAGTGAGCAGTTCTTC.

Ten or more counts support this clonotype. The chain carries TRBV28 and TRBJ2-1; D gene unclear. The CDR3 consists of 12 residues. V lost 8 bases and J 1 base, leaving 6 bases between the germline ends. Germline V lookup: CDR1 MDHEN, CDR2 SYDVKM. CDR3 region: CASGRSYNEQFF. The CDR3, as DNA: TGTGCCAGCGGAAGGTCCTACAATGAGCAGTTCTTC.

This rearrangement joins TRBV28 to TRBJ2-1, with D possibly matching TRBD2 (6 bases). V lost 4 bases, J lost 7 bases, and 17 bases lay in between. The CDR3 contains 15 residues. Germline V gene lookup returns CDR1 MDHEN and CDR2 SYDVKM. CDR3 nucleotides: TGTGCCAGCAGTTCGTTTGGCGGGGCCGTGAATGAGCAGTTCTTC. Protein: CASSSFGGAVNEQFF.

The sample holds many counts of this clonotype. CDR3 loop: CASSSDREMARGELFF. The CDR3 DNA is TGTGCCAGCAGCTCCGACAGGGAAATGGCGAGAGGGGAGCTGTTTTTT. J is TRBJ2-2 and V is TRBV7-9; 7 nucleotides agree with TRBD1. Germline assignment: CDR1 SEHNR and CDR2 FQNEAQ (reference sequence). There are 16 residues in the CDR3. V lost 4 bases and J lost 8; bases outside the gene matches: 13.

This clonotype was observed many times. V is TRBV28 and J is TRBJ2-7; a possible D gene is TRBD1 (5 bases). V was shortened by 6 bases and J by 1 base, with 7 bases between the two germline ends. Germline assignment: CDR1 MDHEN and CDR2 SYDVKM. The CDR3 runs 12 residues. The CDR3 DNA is TGTGCCAGCAGACGACAGTCCTACGAGCAGTACTTC. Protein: CASRRQSYEQYF.

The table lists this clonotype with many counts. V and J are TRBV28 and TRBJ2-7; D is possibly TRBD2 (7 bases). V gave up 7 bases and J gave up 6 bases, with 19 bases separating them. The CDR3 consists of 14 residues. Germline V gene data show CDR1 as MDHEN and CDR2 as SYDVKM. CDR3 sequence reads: CASTWGGARSEQYF. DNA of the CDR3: TGTGCCAGCACCTGGGGGGGGGCAAGATCCGAGCAGTACTTC.

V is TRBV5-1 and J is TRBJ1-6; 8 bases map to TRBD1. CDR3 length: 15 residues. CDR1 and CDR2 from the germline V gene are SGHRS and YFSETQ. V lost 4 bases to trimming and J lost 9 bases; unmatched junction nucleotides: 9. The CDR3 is CASSRSGQGGSPLHF. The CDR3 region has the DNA TGCGCCAGCAGCCGTAGCGGACAGGGTGGTTCACCCCTCCACTTT. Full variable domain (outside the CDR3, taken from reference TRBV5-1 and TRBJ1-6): KAGVTQTPRYLIKTRGQQVTLSCSPISGHRSVSWYQQTPGQGLQFLFEYFSETQRNKGNFPGRFSGRQFSNSRSEMNVSTLELGDSALYLCASSRSGQGGSPLHFGNGTRLTVT.

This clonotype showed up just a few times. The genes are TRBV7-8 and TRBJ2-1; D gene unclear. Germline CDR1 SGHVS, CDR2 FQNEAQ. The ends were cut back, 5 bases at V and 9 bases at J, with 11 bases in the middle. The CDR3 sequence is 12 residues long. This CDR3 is CASSRGPGEQFF. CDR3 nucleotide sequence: TGTGCCAGCAGCCGCGGTCCGGGTGAGCAGTTCTTC.

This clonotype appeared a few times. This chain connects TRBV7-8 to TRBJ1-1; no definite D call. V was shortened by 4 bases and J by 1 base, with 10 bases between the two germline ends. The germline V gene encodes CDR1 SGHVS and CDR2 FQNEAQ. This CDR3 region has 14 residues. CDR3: CASSSREGNTEAFF. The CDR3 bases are TGTGCCAGCAGCTCAAGGGAAGGGAACACTGAAGCTTTCTTT.

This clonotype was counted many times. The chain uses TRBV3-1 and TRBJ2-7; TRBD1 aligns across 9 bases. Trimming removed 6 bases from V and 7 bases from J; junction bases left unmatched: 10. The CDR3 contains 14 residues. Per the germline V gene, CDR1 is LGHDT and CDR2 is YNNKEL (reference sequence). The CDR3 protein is CASRGRDRAPEQYF. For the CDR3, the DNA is TGTGCCAGCAGGGGCCGGGACAGGGCCCCAGAGCAGTACTTC.

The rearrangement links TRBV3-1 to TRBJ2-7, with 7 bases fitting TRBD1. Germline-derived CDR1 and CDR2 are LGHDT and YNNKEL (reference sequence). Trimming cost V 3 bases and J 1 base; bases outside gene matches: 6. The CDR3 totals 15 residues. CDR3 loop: CASSHLTGSSYEQYF. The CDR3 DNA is TGTGCCAGCAGCCACCTGACAGGGTCTTCCTACGAGCAGTACTTC.

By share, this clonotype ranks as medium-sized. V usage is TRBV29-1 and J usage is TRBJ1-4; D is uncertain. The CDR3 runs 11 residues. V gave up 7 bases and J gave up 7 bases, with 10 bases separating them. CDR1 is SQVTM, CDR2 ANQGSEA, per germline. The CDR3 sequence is CSAQNAEKLFF. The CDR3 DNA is TGCAGCGCCCAGAACGCTGAAAAACTGTTTTTT.

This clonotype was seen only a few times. The CDR3 is CSVPGTSTDTQYF. The CDR3 DNA sequence: TGCAGCGTCCCGGGCACGAGCACAGATACGCAGTATTTT. The rearrangement links TRBV29-1 to TRBJ2-3; D is uncertain. This CDR3 comprises 13 residues. With 6 bases removed from V and 0 bases from J, the gap between germline ends came to 10 bases. Germline V lookup: CDR1 SQVTM, CDR2 ANQGSEA.

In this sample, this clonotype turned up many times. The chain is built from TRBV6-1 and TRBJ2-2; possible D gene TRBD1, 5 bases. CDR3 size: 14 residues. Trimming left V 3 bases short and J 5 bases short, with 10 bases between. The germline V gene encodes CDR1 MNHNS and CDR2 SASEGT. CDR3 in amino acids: CASSDRVKTGELFF. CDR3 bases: TGTGCCAGCAGTGACAGGGTTAAGACCGGGGAGCTGTTTTTT.

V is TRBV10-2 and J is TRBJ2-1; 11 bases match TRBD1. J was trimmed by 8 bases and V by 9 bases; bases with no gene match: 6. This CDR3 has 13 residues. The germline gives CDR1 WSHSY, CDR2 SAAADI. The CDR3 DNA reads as TGCGCCAGTTGGACAGGGGGCTTGGATGAGCAGTTCTTC. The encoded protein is CASWTGGLDEQFF.

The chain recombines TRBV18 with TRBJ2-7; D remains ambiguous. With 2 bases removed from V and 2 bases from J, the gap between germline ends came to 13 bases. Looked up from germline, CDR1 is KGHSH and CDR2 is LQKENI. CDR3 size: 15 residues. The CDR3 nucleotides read TGTGCCAGCTCACCAGGGCATGCTTCGACCTACGAGCAGTACTTC. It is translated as CASSPGHASTYEQYF.